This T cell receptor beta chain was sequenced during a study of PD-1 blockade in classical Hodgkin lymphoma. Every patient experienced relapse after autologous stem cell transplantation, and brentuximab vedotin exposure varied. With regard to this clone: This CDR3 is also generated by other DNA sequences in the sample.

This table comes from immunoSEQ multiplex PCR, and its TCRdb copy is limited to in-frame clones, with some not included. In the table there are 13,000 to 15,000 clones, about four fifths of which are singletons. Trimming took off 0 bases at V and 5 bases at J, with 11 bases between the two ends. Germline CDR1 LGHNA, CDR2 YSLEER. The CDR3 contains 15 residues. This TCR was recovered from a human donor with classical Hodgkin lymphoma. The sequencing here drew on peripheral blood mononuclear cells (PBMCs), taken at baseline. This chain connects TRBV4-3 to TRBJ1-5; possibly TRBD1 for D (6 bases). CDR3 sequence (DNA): TGCGCCAGCAGCCAAGAATTCAGGGGTGATCAGCCCCAGCATTTT. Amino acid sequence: CASSQEFRGDQPQHF.